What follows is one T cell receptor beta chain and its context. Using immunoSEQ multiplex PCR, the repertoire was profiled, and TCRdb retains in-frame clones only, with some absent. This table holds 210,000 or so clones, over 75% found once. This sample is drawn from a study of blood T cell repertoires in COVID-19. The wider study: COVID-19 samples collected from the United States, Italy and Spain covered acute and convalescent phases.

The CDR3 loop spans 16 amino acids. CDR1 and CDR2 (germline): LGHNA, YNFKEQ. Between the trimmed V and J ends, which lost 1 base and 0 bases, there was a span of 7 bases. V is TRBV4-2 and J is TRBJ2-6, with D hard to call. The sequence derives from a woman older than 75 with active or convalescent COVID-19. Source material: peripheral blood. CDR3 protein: CASSQGYTSGANVLTF. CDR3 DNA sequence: TGTGCCAGCAGCCAAGGATACACCTCTGGGGCCAACGTCCTGACTTTC.